This is a list of T cell receptor beta chains from one sample in a study of OX40 agonist ivuxolimab in advanced cancers. Some clones are missing from TCRdb's copy, which holds only in-frame ones; the method was immunoSEQ multiplex PCR. The data contain 35,000 or so clones, around nine tenths of them singletons. The source was CD4+ or CD8+ T cells sorted from blood, collected in a trial of the OX40 agonist ivuxolimab. All receptors come from an adult with an advanced solid tumor such as melanoma, head and neck, liver or kidney cancer. The CDR3 runs from the conserved cysteine through the conserved F or W. D genes are given only for firm matches. Some rows mark clone size as missing; the rest say once, few, many or name a class of expanded clone.

- | TRBJ1-1 | TRBV7-6 | - | TGTGCCAGCAGCCCCCCGGGCAGGGGCACTGAAGCTTTCTTT | CASSPPGRGTEAFF
- | TRBJ1-4 | TRBV11-2 | - | TGTGCCAGCAGCTTAAACAGGGTAGAAAAACTGTTTTTT | CASSLNRVEKLFF
- | TRBJ2-7 | TRBV5-1 | - | TGCGCCAGCAGCCCGACACCTATTTCAGGGATTCAGCAGTACTTC | CASSPTPISGIQQYF
- | TRBJ2-2 | TRBV5-1 | - | TGCGCCAGCAGCTTGGAGGGAATCACCGGGGAGCTGTTTTTT | CASSLEGITGELFF
- | TRBJ1-5 | TRBV4-1 | - | TGCGCCAGCAGCCAAGATTCCAGGCCATATAGCAATCAGCCCCAGCATTTT | CASSQDSRPYSNQPQHF
TRBD2 | TRBJ2-4 | TRBV4-3 | - | TGCGCCAGCAGCCAAGTAGGTAGCGGGAGCGAAAACATTCAGTACTTC | CASSQVGSGSENIQYF
TRBD2 | TRBJ2-1 | TRBV18 | few | TGTGCCAGCTCACCCCTAGCGGCAGAGAATTACAATGAGCAGTTCTTC | CASSPLAAENYNEQFF
TRBD2 | TRBJ2-1 | TRBV2 | - | TGTGCCAGCACCTTGGGACTAGCGTACAATGAGCAGTTCTTC | CASTLGLAYNEQFF
TRBD1 | TRBJ1-2 | TRBV10-3 | - | TGTGCCATCAATGACCGGGACAGGGGAGATGGCTACACCTTC | CAINDRDRGDGYTF
- | TRBJ2-1 | TRBV5-5 | - | TGTGCCAGCAGCTTGACGCCCCAGAGCTCCTACAATGAGCAGTTCTTC | CASSLTPQSSYNEQFF
TRBD2 | TRBJ2-1 | TRBV7-9 | - | TGTGCCAGCAGCTTAGCGCTAGCGGGAGCCTACAATGAGCAGTTCTTC | CASSLALAGAYNEQFF
- | TRBJ2-3 | TRBV4-1 | - | TGCGCCAGCAGCCAAGGAACCGTCACAGATACGCAGTATTTT | CASSQGTVTDTQYF
- | TRBJ2-1 | TRBV14 | - | TGTGCCAGCAGCCAAGTTTCTACCTACAATGAGCAGTTCTTC | CASSQVSTYNEQFF
TRBD1 | TRBJ1-1 | TRBV10-2 | - | TGCGCCAGCAGTGATTACACCCCAGGGGGCGATGAAGCTTTCTTT | CASSDYTPGGDEAFF
- | TRBJ1-4 | TRBV6-1 | - | TGTGCCAGCACAGCGCGTAGCCTTAATGAAAAACTGTTTTTT | CASTARSLNEKLFF
- | TRBJ2-7 | TRBV7-8 | - | TGTGCCAGCAGCTTAGCCAGGGGCCGGTCCGAGCAGTACTTC | CASSLARGRSEQYF
- | TRBJ2-7 | TRBV4-2 | - | TGTGCCAGCAGCCAAGATCCCAGCGGTGGGGCCTCCTACGAGCAGTACTTC | CASSQDPSGGASYEQYF
- | TRBJ2-7 | TRBV7-6 | - | TGTGCCAGCAGTTCCTCAGGGAGATCCTACGAGCAGTACTTC | CASSSSGRSYEQYF
- | TRBJ2-2 | TRBV9 | - | TGTGCCAGTACTCCGGGACCTAATACCGGGGAGCTGTTTTTT | CASTPGPNTGELFF
- | TRBJ2-7 | TRBV21-1 | - | TGCCCCCTGGAGGAGCAGTACTTC | CPLEEQYF
TRBD2 | TRBJ2-1 | TRBV6-4 | - | TGTGCCAGCAGTCCCATGACTAGCGGGAGTGGCTATGAGCAGTTCTTC | CASSPMTSGSGYEQFF
TRBD1 | TRBJ2-7 | TRBV28 | - | TGTGCCAGCAGTGCTCTGGACAGGGGGAATTACGAGCAGTACTTC | CASSALDRGNYEQYF
TRBD1 | TRBJ1-4 | TRBV28 | - | TGTGCCAGCACTGGGGGAACGGACAGGGCGGGGGAAAAACTGTTTTTT | CASTGGTDRAGEKLFF
- | TRBJ2-6 | TRBV7-3 | - | TGTGCCAGCAGAAGGAACTCTGGGGCCAACGTCCTGACTTTC | CASRRNSGANVLTF
TRBD2 | TRBJ2-5 | TRBV7-2 | - | TGTGCCAGCAGCTTAGCTGTCGCGGGAGCGTACCAAGAGACCCAGTACTTC | CASSLAVAGAYQETQYF
- | TRBJ2-2 | TRBV7-2 | - | TGTGCCAGCAGCTTCTCAAACGGGGAGCTGTTTTTT | CASSFSNGELFF
- | TRBJ2-7 | TRBV18 | - | TGTGCCAGCTCACCACCGGCTAGCGCGGCCTACGAGCAGTACTTC | CASSPPASAAYEQYF
- | TRBJ2-3 | TRBV6-5 | - | TGTGCCAGCAGTTCCCGGGAGACTGGCACAGATACGCAGTATTTT | CASSSRETGTDTQYF
- | TRBJ1-1 | TRBV27 | few | TGTGCCAGCAGTATCGCAGCGAACACTGAAGCTTTCTTT | CASSIAANTEAFF
- | TRBJ1-5 | TRBV28 | - | TGTGCCAGCAGTTTAAGTGACAATCAGCCCCAGCATTTT | CASSLSDNQPQHF
- | TRBJ2-7 | TRBV5-1 | once | TGCGCCAGCAGCTACCTGACAGGCCCCTACGAGCAGTACTTC | CASSYLTGPYEQYF
TRBD1 | TRBJ1-1 | TRBV27 | once | TGTGCCAGCACCCCGACAGGGCGTAGTCACACTGAAGCTTTCTTT | CASTPTGRSHTEAFF
TRBD2 | TRBJ2-1 | TRBV27 | - | TGTGCCAGCAGCCCTAGCGGGACTTACAATGAGCAGTTCTTC | CASSPSGTYNEQFF
- | TRBJ1-1 | TRBV6-6 | - | TGTGCCAGCACCTCGACCACCGGCAGCGTCACTGAAGCTTTCTTT | CASTSTTGSVTEAFF
TRBD2 | TRBJ2-7 | TRBV6-1 | - | TGTGCCAGCAGTCTTTCTAGCGGACTGAGCGAGCAGTACTTC | CASSLSSGLSEQYF
- | TRBJ2-5 | TRBV18 | - | TGTGCCAGCTCACGTACAGAGGTACAAGAGACCCAGTACTTC | CASSRTEVQETQYF
TRBD1 | TRBJ1-1 | TRBV5-5 | once | TGTGCCAGCAACCCGACAGGGGGCGGGAACACTGAAGCTTTCTTT | CASNPTGGGNTEAFF
- | TRBJ1-1 | TRBV5-1 | once | TGCGCCAGCAGCTTCAAGGGAGGGGGTCAGACTGAAGCTTTCTTT | CASSFKGGGQTEAFF
- | TRBJ2-2 | TRBV15 | - | TGTGCCACCAGCAGAGATTACCCGACAGCGGGTGGGGAGCTGTTTTTT | CATSRDYPTAGGELFF
- | TRBJ2-7 | TRBV29-1 | once | TGCAGCGTTGAATCAGACTCCTACGAGCAGTACTTC | CSVESDSYEQYF
TRBD2 | TRBJ2-1 | TRBV19 | - | TGTGCCAGTAGTGGCGGACTAGCGGAGATCTACAATGAGCAGTTCTTC | CASSGGLAEIYNEQFF
- | TRBJ1-2 | TRBV19 | - | TGTGCCAGTAGTATATACAGTACTAACTATGGCTACACCTTC | CASSIYSTNYGYTF
- | TRBJ2-5 | TRBV30 | - | TGTGCCTGGAGCCCCATTGTGATGCCCGTAAAGACCCAGTACTTC | CAWSPIVMPVKTQYF
- | TRBJ1-1 | TRBV12-5 | few | TGTGCTAGTGGTTTAGCCCCCGGCACTGAAGCTTTCTTT | CASGLAPGTEAFF
- | TRBJ1-2 | TRBV5-1 | - | TGCGCCAGGAGCACGGATAGCTATGGCTACACCTTC | CARSTDSYGYTF
TRBD1 | TRBJ2-3 | TRBV7-2 | - | TGTGCCAGCAGCTGGGCGACAGGGTTGACAGATACGCAGTATTTT | CASSWATGLTDTQYF
TRBD1 | TRBJ1-2 | TRBV28 | - | TGTGCCAGCGACTCCGCGGGACAGGCCTATGGCTACACCTTC | CASDSAGQAYGYTF
- | TRBJ2-7 | TRBV11-2 | - | TGTGCCAGCAGCTTAGATCGGACACTCTCCTACGAGCAGTACTTC | CASSLDRTLSYEQYF
TRBD2 | TRBJ2-7 | TRBV11-1 | once | TGTGCCAGCAGCCCCTTGGTAGCGGGGAGGTACGAGCAGTACTTC | CASSPLVAGRYEQYF
- | TRBJ2-6 | TRBV7-3 | - | TGTGCCAGCAGCCCGCGAGGTGGGTCCAGCTCTGGGGCCAACGTCCTGACTTTC | CASSPRGGSSSGANVLTF